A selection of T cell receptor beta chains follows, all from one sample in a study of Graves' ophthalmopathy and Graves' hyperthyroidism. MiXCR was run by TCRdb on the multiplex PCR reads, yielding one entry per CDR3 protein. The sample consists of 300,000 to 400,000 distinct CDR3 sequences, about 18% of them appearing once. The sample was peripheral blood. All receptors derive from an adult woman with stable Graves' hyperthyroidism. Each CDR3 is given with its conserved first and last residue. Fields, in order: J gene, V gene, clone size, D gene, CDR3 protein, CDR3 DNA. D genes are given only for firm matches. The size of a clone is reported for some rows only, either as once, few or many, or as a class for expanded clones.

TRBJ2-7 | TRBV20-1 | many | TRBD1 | CSAEDRVGSYEQYF | TGCAGTGCTGAGGACAGGGTAGGCTCCTACGAGCAGTACTTC
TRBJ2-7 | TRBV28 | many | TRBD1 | CASQTGGVGYF | TGTGCCAGCCAGACAGGGGGCGTGGGGTACTTC
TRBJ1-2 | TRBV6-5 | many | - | CASSYPPEQGSGYTF | TGTGCCAGCAGTTACCCCCCCGAACAGGGATCTGGCTACACCTTC
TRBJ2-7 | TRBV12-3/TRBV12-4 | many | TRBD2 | CASSASLAGETYEQYF | TGTGCCAGCAGTGCGAGCTTAGCGGGAGAGACATACGAGCAGTACTTC
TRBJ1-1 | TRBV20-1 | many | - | CSARDPKNTEAFF | TGCAGTGCTAGAGATCCTAAGAACACTGAAGCTTTCTTT
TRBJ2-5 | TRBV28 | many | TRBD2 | CASGTLAGGRETQYF | TGTGCCAGCGGTACACTAGCGGGAGGGAGGGAGACCCAGTACTTC
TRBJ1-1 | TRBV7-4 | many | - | CASSVSRRTEAFF | TGTGCCAGCAGCGTGAGCAGACGCACTGAAGCTTTCTTT
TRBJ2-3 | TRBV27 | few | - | CASKPPASSTDTQYF | TGTGCCAGCAAGCCCCCGGCGTCTAGCACAGATACGCAGTATTTT
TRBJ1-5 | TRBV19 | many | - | CASTPTGNQPQHF | TGTGCCAGTACCCCAACGGGCAATCAGCCCCAGCATTTT
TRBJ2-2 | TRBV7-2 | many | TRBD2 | CASSLVPSGRSGELFF | TGTGCCAGCAGCTTAGTTCCTAGCGGGAGGTCCGGGGAGCTGTTTTTT
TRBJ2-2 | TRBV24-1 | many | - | CATSDSPQFYGELFF | TGTGCCACCAGTGATTCCCCACAATTCTACGGGGAGCTGTTTTTT
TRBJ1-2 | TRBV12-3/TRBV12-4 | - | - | CASSLKALQVGGYTF | TGTGCCAGCAGTTTAAAGGCGCTCCAGGTCGGTGGCTACACCTTC
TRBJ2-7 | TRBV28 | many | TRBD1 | CASSPIGDRGLYEQYF | TGTGCCAGCAGCCCCATTGGGGACAGGGGTCTGTACGAGCAGTACTTC
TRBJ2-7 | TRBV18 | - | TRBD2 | CASSPGLGRAEQYF | TGTGCCAGCTCACCGGGACTAGGTCGGGCCGAGCAGTACTTC
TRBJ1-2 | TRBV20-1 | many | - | CSARNLPGGEGYTF | TGCAGTGCTAGAAATCTTCCGGGAGGAGAAGGCTACACCTTC
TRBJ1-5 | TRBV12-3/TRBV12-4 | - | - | CASSPYVLDQPQHF | TGTGCCAGCAGTCCCTACGTCTTGGATCAGCCCCAGCATTTT
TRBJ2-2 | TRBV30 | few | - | CAWNSANTGELFF | TGTGCCTGGAACAGCGCGAACACCGGGGAGCTGTTTTTT
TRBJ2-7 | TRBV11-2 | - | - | CASSIYLCSVGSSYEQYF | -
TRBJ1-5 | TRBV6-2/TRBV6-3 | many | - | CASSYSGKTNQPQHF | TGTGCCAGCAGTTACTCGGGCAAAACCAATCAGCCCCAGCATTTT
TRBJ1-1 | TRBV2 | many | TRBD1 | CASSAGGGEAFF | TGTGCCAGCAGTGCAGGGGGCGGGGAGGCTTTCTTT
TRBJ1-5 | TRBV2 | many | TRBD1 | CASRKQGLGVNNQPQHF | TGTGCCAGCAGAAAACAGGGGCTTGGGGTTAATAATCAGCCCCAGCATTTT
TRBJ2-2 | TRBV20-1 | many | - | CSAREGVTGELFF | TGCAGTGCTAGAGAGGGCGTCACCGGGGAGCTGTTTTTT
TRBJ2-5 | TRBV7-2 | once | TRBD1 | CASSFRQGRETQYF | TGTGCCAGCAGCTTCCGACAGGGACGAGAGACCCAGTACTTC
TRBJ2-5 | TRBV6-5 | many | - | CASSYRRGTQYF | TGTGCCAGCAGTTACAGAAGGGGGACCCAGTACTTC
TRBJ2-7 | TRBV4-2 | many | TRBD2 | CASSQDDSGSSYEQYF | TGTGCCAGCAGCCAAGACGATAGCGGGTCTTCCTACGAGCAGTACTTC
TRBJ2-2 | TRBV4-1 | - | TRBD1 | CASSQDNKGADTGELFF | TGCGCCAGCAGCCAAGATAATAAGGGGGCGGACACCGGGGAGCTGTTTTTT
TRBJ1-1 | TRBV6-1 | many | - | CASSEAASSGVGGTEAFF | TGTGCCAGCAGTGAAGCCGCCTCATCCGGGGTGGGGGGCACTGAAGCTTTCTTT
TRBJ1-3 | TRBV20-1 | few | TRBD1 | CSARDFSGAGGRNTIYF | TGCAGTGCTAGAGATTTTTCGGGGGCAGGGGGAAGAAACACCATATATTTT
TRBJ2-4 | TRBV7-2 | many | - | CASSLVWGAQNIQYF | TGTGCCAGCAGCTTAGTGTGGGGGGCCCAAAACATTCAGTACTTC
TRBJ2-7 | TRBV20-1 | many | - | CSARDSRTDYEQYF | TGCAGTGCTAGAGATAGCAGGACTGACTACGAGCAGTACTTC
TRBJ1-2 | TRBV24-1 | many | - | CATSDSEIDGYTF | TGTGCCACCAGTGATTCGGAAATTGACGGCTACACCTTC
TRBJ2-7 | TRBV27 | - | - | CTSSFSGSPSEQYF | TGTACCAGCAGTTTCAGCGGGTCCCCATCCGAGCAGTACTTC
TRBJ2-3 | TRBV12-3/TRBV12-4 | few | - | CASSRRINTDTQYF | TGTGCCAGCAGCCGCCGCATAAACACAGATACGCAGTATTTT
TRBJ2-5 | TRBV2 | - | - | CASKRETQYF | TGTGCCAGCAAAAGAGAGACCCAGTACTTC
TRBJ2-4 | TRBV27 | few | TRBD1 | CASSRLTGNRQYF | TGTGCCAGCAGCCGACTGACAGGGAACAGGCAGTACTTC
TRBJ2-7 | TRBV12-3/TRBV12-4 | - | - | CASRGFTYEQYF | TGTGCCAGCAGGGGGTTCACCTACGAGCAGTACTTC
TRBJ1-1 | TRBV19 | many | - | CASSIDRMDTEAFF | TGTGCCAGTAGTATAGATCGGATGGACACTGAAGCTTTCTTT
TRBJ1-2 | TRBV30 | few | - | CAWSVRRIDGYTF | TGTGCCTGGAGTGTAAGGAGGATCGATGGCTACACCTTC